Below are 16 T cell receptor beta chains sequenced from a single sample in a study of T cells in Graves' hyperthyroidism and ophthalmopathy. RNA transcripts provided the source from which TCR beta CDR3 regions were amplified. TCR CDR3 underwent first-round RT-PCR with the HTBI primer set. TCRdb used MiXCR to reprocess the multiplex PCR reads, holding one entry per CDR3 protein. The data show about 700,000 distinct CDR3 sequences, roughly 15% seen once. The material sequenced was blood. Source of these receptors: a woman between 18 and 29 years old with Graves' hyperthyroidism.

This clonotype was detected many times. The rearrangement joins TRBV27 to TRBJ2-1; 9 bases are a match to TRBD2. The CDR3 spans 16 residues. The germline gives CDR1 MNHEY, CDR2 SMNVEV (reference sequence). Germline trimming cut 2 bases from V and 4 bases from J; bases unmatched to any gene: 6. Here the CDR3 DNA reads TGTGCCAGCAGTTTACTAGCTAGCGGGACGTACAATGAGCAGTTCTTC. Protein sequence: CASSLLASGTYNEQFF.

This clonotype came up many times. The chain's CDR3 is CASSLSPDGTNYGYTF. DNA for the CDR3: TGTGCCAGCAGCTTATCTCCGGACGGTACTAACTATGGCTACACCTTC. V gene TRBV11-2 combines with J gene TRBJ1-2; D gene uncertain. V lost 2 bases to trimming and J lost 0 bases, with 13 bases between them. This CDR3 has 16 residues. Germline CDR1 is SGHAT and CDR2 is FQNNGV.

This clonotype is a singleton in its sample. J is TRBJ2-7 and V is TRBV28, with 8 nucleotides matching TRBD1. With 3 bases clipped from V and 5 bases from J, the junction kept 3 bases outside the gene matches. Germline CDR1 is MDHEN and CDR2 is SYDVKM. The CDR3 has 13 amino acids. The CDR3 DNA follows: TGTGCCAGCAGTTTGCAGGGGGCAAACGAGCAGTACTTC. Its protein product is CASSLQGANEQYF.

This clonotype was counted at least ten times. This chain's CDR3 is CASEAGLDNSPLHF. CDR3 bases: TGTGCCAGCGAGGCCGGACTCGATAATTCACCCCTCCACTTT. The chain uses TRBV2 and TRBJ1-6; D is uncertain. V gave up 8 bases and J gave up 5 bases, with 13 bases separating them. Per the germline V gene, CDR1 is SNHLY and CDR2 is FYNNEI. The CDR3 has 14 amino acids.

The CDR3 reads CSALRAPGTQYF. CDR3 nucleotide sequence: TGCAGCGCCCTGCGTGCTCCAGGGACCCAGTACTTC. V and J are TRBV29-1 and TRBJ2-5; D gene ambiguous. CDR1 is SQVTM and CDR2 is ANQGSEA in the germline V gene. V was clipped by 7 bases and J by 7 bases, with 16 bases between them. The CDR3 totals 12 residues. Full variable domain (missing parts from reference TRBV29-1 and TRBJ2-5): SAVISQKPSRDICQRGTSLTIQCQVDSQVTMMFWYRQQPGQSLTLIATANQGSEATYESGFVIDKFPISRPNLTFSTLTVSNMSPEDSSIYLCSALRAPGTQYFGPGTRLLVL.

This clonotype was seen more than once but under ten times. This chain connects TRBV29-1 to TRBJ2-5; 10 nucleotides align to TRBD2. From germline, CDR1 is SQVTM and CDR2 ANQGSEA. Trimming at V came to 8 bases and at J to 7 bases, leaving 16 bases not matched to a gene. The CDR3 is made up of 15 amino acids. This chain's CDR3 is CSTVGLASEGWTQYF. In DNA, the CDR3 is TGCAGCACTGTGGGACTAGCGAGCGAGGGGTGGACCCAGTACTTC.

The rearrangement uses TRBV19 and TRBJ1-4; no firm D call. The CDR3 spans 14 residues. V lost 3 bases and J 8 bases, leaving 13 bases between the germline ends. Germline V gene lookup returns CDR1 LNHDA and CDR2 SQIVND (reference sequence). CDR3 sequence reads: CASSIGPGYEKLFF. As DNA, the CDR3 is TGTGCCAGTAGTATCGGACCAGGATACGAAAAACTGTTTTTT. The full variable domain, completed using reference TRBV19 and TRBJ1-4, is DGGITQSPKYLFRKEGQNVTLSCEQNLNHDAMYWYRQDPGQGLRLIYYSQIVNDFQKGDIAEGYSVSREKKESFPLTVTSAQKNPTAFYLCASSIGPGYEKLFFGSGTQLSVL.

This clonotype has just one count. V and J are TRBV5-1 and TRBJ1-1; TRBD1 might be the D (5 bases). The CDR3 length is 15 residues. Deletions cut 0 bases from V and 5 bases from J, with 14 bases between. The germline V gene encodes CDR1 SGHRS and CDR2 YFSETQ. CDR3 sequence (DNA): TGCGCCAGCAGCTTGGGGGGGGGGGTCCCTACTGAAGCTTTCTTT. Protein sequence: CASSLGGGVPTEAFF.

This clonotype was seen repeatedly, ten times or more. The chain joins TRBV3-1 to TRBJ2-5; D is possibly TRBD2 (5 bases). The CDR3 runs 14 residues. Trimming stripped 1 base from V and 2 bases from J, with 8 bases between. The germline gives CDR1 LGHDT, CDR2 YNNKEL (reference sequence). The CDR3 nucleotides are TGTGCCAGCAGCCAAGTAGGGAGTCAAGAGACCCAGTACTTC. Protein: CASSQVGSQETQYF.

For the CDR3, the DNA is TGTGCCAGCAGGCCGGGACGCCCGAACACTGAAGCTTTCTTT. Amino acids: CASRPGRPNTEAFF. This chain links TRBV12-3 or TRBV12-4 with TRBJ1-1; a weak D match, TRBD1 (5 bases). The CDR3 covers 14 residues. Trimming pared 6 bases from V and 1 base from J, leaving 12 bases between.

Only a few counts were recorded for this clonotype. This chain uses TRBV5-1 with TRBJ2-1, with 10 bases fitting TRBD2. This CDR3 has 22 residues. Per germline, CDR1 SGHRS and CDR2 YFSETQ. Trimming cost V 1 base and J 4 bases; bases outside gene matches: 23. Here the CDR3 DNA reads TGCGCCAGCAGCTTGTTAGGCTTCTCTGGCACTAGCGGGAATTTGGGGTACAATGAGCAGTTCTTC. Translated: CASSLLGFSGTSGNLGYNEQFF.

The sample holds many counts of this clonotype. The gene calls are TRBV7-3 and TRBJ2-1, with D perhaps matching TRBD1 (6 bases). CDR1 is SGHTA, CDR2 FQGTGA, per germline. The CDR3 is made up of 11 amino acids. V lost 5 bases and J 9 bases, leaving 8 bases between the germline ends. The CDR3 here is CASSQGREQFF. The CDR3 coding sequence is TGTGCCAGCAGCCAGGGGCGTGAGCAGTTCTTC.

The chain couples TRBV29-1 to TRBJ1-1; D remains ambiguous. The CDR3 has 11 residues. Trimming took 5 bases from V and 1 from J, leaving 5 bases between them. CDR1 is SQVTM and CDR2 is ANQGSEA in the germline V gene. The DNA for the CDR3 is TGCAGCGTTTCCAAGAACACTGAAGCTTTCTTT. Translating gives CSVSKNTEAFF.

At least ten counts were recorded for this clonotype. This rearrangement joins TRBV7-2 to TRBJ2-1; 10 nucleotides agree with TRBD2. CDR3 length equals 14 residues. From germline, CDR1 is SGHTA and CDR2 FQGNSA. Trimming removed 5 bases from V and 8 bases from J; junction bases left unmatched: 6. In DNA form, the CDR3 reads TGTGCCAGCAGCCCGCCCGGGACTAGCGATGAGCAGTTCTTC. Its protein product is CASSPPGTSDEQFF.

The V gene is TRBV19, the J gene TRBJ1-1; D might be TRBD1 (5 bases). The ends were cut back, 5 bases at V and 8 bases at J, with 18 bases in the middle. Germline-derived CDR1 and CDR2 are LNHDA and SQIVND (reference sequence). The CDR3 spans 14 residues. The CDR3 region has the DNA TGTGCCAGTAGTTTTTCCCCAGGGATGGGGGAAGCTTTCTTT. This translates into CASSFSPGMGEAFF.

V gene TRBV7-9 combines with J gene TRBJ2-3; D ambiguous. V was cut by 3 bases and J by 4 bases, with 5 bases left in between. There are 12 residues in the CDR3. The germline V gene has CDR1 SEHNR and CDR2 FQNEAQ (reference sequence). CDR3 sequence (DNA): TGTGCCAGCAGCTTCCCCTCAGATACGCAGTATTTT. Translating it yields CASSFPSDTQYF.